These 19 T cell receptor beta chains were sequenced from one sample in a study of regulatory and conventional T cells in RAG deficiency (dated by TCRdb to the late 2010s). Before genomic DNA extraction, regulatory T cells were purified from blood as CD4+CD25-high CD127-low cells. Library preparation was by the immunoSEQ multiplex PCR assay. Drawn from immuneACCESS, this table holds only the in-frame rearrangements with V and J called that TCRdb kept. Clones are partly lost; checked studies trace under half to an unresolved V gene and leave the rest unexplained. The sample includes several thousand clones, with 93% observed a single time. The ten largest clones add up to roughly 1.5% of the sample. The same data also contributed to another study, on regulatory T cells. As that second paper reports: The multiplex PCR relied on 52 forward TRBV primers and 13 reverse TRBJ primers, and amplification bias was corrected through assay-based and computational methods.

Sequencing was carried out using CD127- CD25+ CD4+ Tregs sorted from blood. These receptors were taken from a human donor in good health.

The rearrangement uses TRBV9 and TRBJ1-1; D remains unclear. Germline V gene data show CDR1 as SGDLS and CDR2 as YYNGEE. The germline V and J ends were trimmed by 0 bases and 1 base, with 10 bases remaining between them. The CDR3 contains 15 residues. CDR3 DNA sequence: TGTGCCAGCAGCGTAGGGATCCGGGAGAACACTGAAGCTTTCTTT. Protein: CASSVGIRENTEAFF.

The CDR3: CASSPSGGRTEAFF. Here the CDR3 DNA reads TGTGCCAGCAGCCCCTCAGGGGGTAGGACTGAAGCTTTCTTT. The V and J genes are TRBV7-8 and TRBJ1-1; 7 bases line up with TRBD1. Germline lookup yields CDR1 SGHVS and CDR2 FQNEAQ. CDR3 size: 14 residues. V was pared by 5 bases and J by 5 bases, with 8 bases of the junction left unmatched.

CDR3 loop: CASSEQGNYGYTF. CDR3 sequence (DNA): TGTGCCAGCAGTGAACAGGGGAACTATGGCTACACCTTC. The chain recombines TRBV6-1 with TRBJ1-2; maybe TRBD1 (6 bases). Trimming took off 2 bases at V and 2 bases at J, with 6 bases between the two ends. This CDR3 is built from 13 residues. CDR1 and CDR2 from the germline V gene are MNHNS and SASEGT.

V gene TRBV9 combines with J gene TRBJ2-7; maybe TRBD1 (7 bases). The CDR3 covers 16 residues. Trimming took off 0 bases at V and 2 bases at J, with 15 bases between the two ends. Germline V gene sequence: CDR1 SGDLS, CDR2 YYNGEE. For the CDR3, the DNA is TGTGCCAGCAGCGTAGGGTATACCAGGGGGGCCTACGAGCAGTACTTC. Residues: CASSVGYTRGAYEQYF.

V is TRBV6-5 and J is TRBJ1-5; TRBD1 matches 10 bases. The germline V gene has CDR1 MNHEY and CDR2 SVGAGI. Trimming removed 2 bases from V and 1 base from J; junction bases left unmatched: 2. The CDR3 runs to 16 residues. CDR3 DNA sequence: TGTGCCAGCAGTTACGGGGGACAGGGGAGCAATCAGCCCCAGCATTTT. The encoded protein is CASSYGGQGSNQPQHF.

This chain uses TRBV7-2 with TRBJ1-2, with a tentative D call TRBD1 (6 bases). CDR1 and CDR2 from the germline V gene are SGHTA and FQGNSA. Trimming shortened V by 2 bases and J by 5 bases, and 15 bases separated the two germline ends. The CDR3 is made up of 15 amino acids. The CDR3 sequence: CASSLTMTGLYGYTF. In DNA, the CDR3 is TGTGCCAGCAGCTTAACGATGACAGGACTGTATGGCTACACCTTC.

The chain recombines TRBV5-1 with TRBJ2-4, with D perhaps TRBD1 (5 bases). The CDR3 runs 16 residues. Germline lookup yields CDR1 SGHRS and CDR2 YFSETQ. V lost 1 base and J 0 bases, leaving 11 bases between the germline ends. The CDR3 bases are TGCGCCAGCAGCTTGTCTGGGGCTCTAGCCAAAAACATTCAGTACTTC. Translating gives CASSLSGALAKNIQYF.

The chain has TRBV19 and TRBJ1-1, with 7 positions matching TRBD1. The CDR3 is made up of 13 amino acids. V lost 6 bases to trimming and J lost 5 bases; unmatched junction nucleotides: 6. CDR1 and CDR2 from the germline V gene are LNHDA and SQIVND (reference sequence). Written as DNA, the CDR3 is TGTGCCAGTAGGACAGGGCTGGGAACTGAAGCTTTCTTT. This encodes CASRTGLGTEAFF. The whole variable domain, remainder taken from reference TRBV19 and TRBJ1-1, is DGGITQSPKYLFRKEGQNVTLSCEQNLNHDAMYWYRQDPGQGLRLIYYSQIVNDFQKGDIAEGYSVSREKKESFPLTVTSAQKNPTAFYLCASRTGLGTEAFFGQGTRLTVV.

The chain couples TRBV7-9 to TRBJ1-2, with 8 nucleotides matching TRBD1. With V trimmed by 3 bases and J by 13 bases, 16 bases remained unmatched. The CDR3 loop spans 15 amino acids. Germline loops: CDR1 SEHNR, CDR2 FQNEAQ (reference sequence). CDR3 nucleotides: TGTGCCAGCAGCTTCGCCGACAGACAGGGGCTCGGAATCACCTTC. It yields the protein CASSFADRQGLGITF. Drawing the rest from reference TRBV7-9 and TRBJ1-2, the complete variable domain is DTGVSQNPRHKITKRGQNVTFRCDPISEHNRLYWYRQTLGQGPEFLTYFQNEAQLEKSRLLSDRFSAERPKGSFSTLEIQRTEQGDSAMYLCASSFADRQGLGITFGSGTRLTVV.

This sequence joins TRBV14 and TRBJ1-2; no clear D gene. The length of the CDR3 is 18 residues. The V gene's germline CDR1 is SGHDN and CDR2 FVKESK. Trimming shortened V by 0 bases and J by 8 bases, and 25 bases separated the two germline ends. The CDR3 loop reads CASSQDVSGSSHLEGYTF. In DNA form, the CDR3 reads TGTGCCAGCAGCCAAGATGTTTCAGGATCTTCTCATCTCGAAGGCTACACCTTC. Supplemented by reference TRBV14 and TRBJ1-2, the full variable domain reads EAGVTQFPSHSVIEKGQTVTLRCDPISGHDNLYWYRRVMGKEIKFLLHFVKESKQDESGMPNNRFLAERTGGTYSTLKVQPAELEDSGVYFCASSQDVSGSSHLEGYTFGSGTRLTVV.

The chain has TRBV6-5 and TRBJ2-3; D is unresolved. The germline V gene has CDR1 MNHEY and CDR2 SVGAGI. The CDR3 sequence is 12 residues long. Between the trimmed V and J ends, which lost 8 bases and 2 bases, there was a span of 8 bases. The CDR3, as DNA: TGTGCCAGCGGGCAGTCCACAGATACGCAGTATTTT. Its protein product is CASGQSTDTQYF.

This clone was detected only once. This chain uses TRBV9 with TRBJ2-5; D might be TRBD1 (6 bases). Germline V gene sequence: CDR1 SGDLS, CDR2 YYNGEE. V was trimmed by 3 bases and J by 5 bases, leaving 11 bases between them. This CDR3 region has 13 residues. CDR3: CASSGPGAETQYF. The CDR3 DNA follows: TGTGCCAGCAGCGGGCCAGGGGCCGAGACCCAGTACTTC. Full variable domain (rest looked up from reference TRBV9 and TRBJ2-5): DSGVTQTPKHLITATGQRVTLRCSPRSGDLSVYWYQQSLDQGLQFLIQYYNGEERAKGNILERFSAQQFPDLHSELNLSSLELGDSALYFCASSGPGAETQYFGPGTRLLVL.

This clone appeared a few times. The chain carries TRBV30 and TRBJ1-2; D remains unclear. The CDR3 is 12 residues long. Germline V gene lookup returns CDR1 GTSNPN and CDR2 SVGIG (reference sequence). Between the trimmed V and J ends, which lost 0 bases and 8 bases, there was a span of 10 bases. The CDR3 nucleotides are TGTGCCTGGAGTGTACTAGGATCAGGCTACACCTTC. Translation gives CAWSVLGSGYTF. Based on the CDR3 plus reference TRBV30 and TRBJ1-2, the full variable domain is SQTIHQWPATLVQPVGSPLSLECTVEGTSNPNLYWYRQAAGRGLQLLFYSVGIGQISSEVPQNLSASRPQDRQFILSSKKLLLSDSGFYLCAWSVLGSGYTFGSGTRLTVV.

CDR3: CASSRNMGQGPLANYGYTF. CDR3 nucleotide sequence: TGCGCCAGCAGCCGAAACATGGGACAGGGACCCTTAGCTAACTATGGCTACACCTTC. The chain uses TRBV4-1 and TRBJ1-2; 9 bases agree with TRBD1. Looked up from germline, CDR1 is MGHRA and CDR2 is YSYEKL. With V trimmed by 4 bases and J by 0 bases, 15 bases remained unmatched. This CDR3 has 19 residues.

CDR3 residues: CASSFESRETQYF. CDR3 DNA: TGTGCCAGCAGCTTTGAGTCCCGAGAGACCCAGTACTTC. The chain recombines TRBV7-9 with TRBJ2-5; D call uncertain. Trimming cost V 3 bases and J 4 bases, with 9 bases left between them. CDR3 length equals 13 residues. The germline V gene has CDR1 SEHNR and CDR2 FQNEAQ (reference sequence).

The chain is built from TRBV2 and TRBJ1-2; no reliable D call. The CDR3 loop spans 11 amino acids. Germline-derived CDR1 and CDR2 are SNHLY and FYNNEI. V shed 8 bases and J shed 8 bases, with 12 bases lying between them. The CDR3 sequence: CASPERAGYTF. The CDR3 nucleotides are TGTGCCAGCCCGGAGCGAGCCGGCTACACCTTC.

The chain carries TRBV11-3 and TRBJ2-3, with TRBD2 matching 7 bases. Germline values: CDR1 SGHNT, CDR2 YENEEA. V was pared by 4 bases and J by 4 bases, with 5 bases of the junction left unmatched. The CDR3 has 14 residues. CDR3 amino acids: CASSSRTSPDTQYF. In nucleotides, the CDR3 is TGTGCCAGCAGCTCGAGGACTAGTCCAGATACGCAGTATTTT.

This clone was recorded only once. The genes are TRBV27 and TRBJ1-4, with D hard to call. CDR3 length: 18 amino acids. CDR1 is MNHEY and CDR2 is SMNVEV in the germline V gene (reference sequence). The ends were cut back, 2 bases at V and 0 bases at J, with 16 bases in the middle. The CDR3 reads CASSLVWQKTATNEKLFF. The DNA for the CDR3 is TGTGCCAGCAGTTTAGTCTGGCAGAAGACTGCAACTAATGAAAAACTGTTTTTT.

This clone was recorded only once. V usage is TRBV2 and J usage is TRBJ1-4; tentative D call: TRBD1 (6 bases). Trimming pared 3 bases from V and 8 bases from J, leaving 13 bases between. This CDR3 is built from 14 residues. CDR1 and CDR2 (germline): SNHLY, FYNNEI. The CDR3 nucleotides are TGTGCCAGCAGTGACCTTCAGGGGTGGGAAAAACTGTTTTTT. The encoded protein is CASSDLQGWEKLFF.